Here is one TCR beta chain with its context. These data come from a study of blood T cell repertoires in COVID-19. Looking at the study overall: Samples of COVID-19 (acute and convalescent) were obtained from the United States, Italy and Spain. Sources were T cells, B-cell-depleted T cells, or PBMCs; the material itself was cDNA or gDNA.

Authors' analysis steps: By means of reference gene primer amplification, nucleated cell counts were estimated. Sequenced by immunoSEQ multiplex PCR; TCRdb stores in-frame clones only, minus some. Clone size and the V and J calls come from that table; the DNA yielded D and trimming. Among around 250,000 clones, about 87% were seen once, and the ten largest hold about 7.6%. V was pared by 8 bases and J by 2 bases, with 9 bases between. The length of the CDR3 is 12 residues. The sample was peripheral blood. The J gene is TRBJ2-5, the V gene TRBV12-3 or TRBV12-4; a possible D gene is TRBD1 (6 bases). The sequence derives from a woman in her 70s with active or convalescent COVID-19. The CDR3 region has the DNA TGTGCCAGCGGAACAGGGCAAGAGACCCAGTACTTC. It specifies CASGTGQETQYF.